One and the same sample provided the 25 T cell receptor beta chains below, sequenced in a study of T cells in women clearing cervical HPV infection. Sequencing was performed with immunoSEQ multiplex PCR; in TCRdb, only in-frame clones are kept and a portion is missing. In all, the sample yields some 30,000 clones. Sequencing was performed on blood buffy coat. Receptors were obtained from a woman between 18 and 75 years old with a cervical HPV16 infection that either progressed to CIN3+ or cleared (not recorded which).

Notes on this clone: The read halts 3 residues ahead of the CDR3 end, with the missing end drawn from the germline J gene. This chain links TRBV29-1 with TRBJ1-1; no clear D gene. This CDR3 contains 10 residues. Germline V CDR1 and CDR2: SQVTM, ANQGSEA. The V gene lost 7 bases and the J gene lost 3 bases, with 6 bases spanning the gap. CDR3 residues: CSARDTEAFF. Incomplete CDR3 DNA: TGCAGCGCTCGGGACACTGAA.

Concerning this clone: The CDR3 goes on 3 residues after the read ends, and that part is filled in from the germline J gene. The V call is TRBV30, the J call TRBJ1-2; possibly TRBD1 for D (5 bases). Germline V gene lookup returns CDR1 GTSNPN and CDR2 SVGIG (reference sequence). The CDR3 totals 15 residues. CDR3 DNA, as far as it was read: TGTGCCTGGAGTCCAGGACAATACCTTCCCTACGAC. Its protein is CAWSPGQYLPYD. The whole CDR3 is CAWSPGQYLPYDYTF.

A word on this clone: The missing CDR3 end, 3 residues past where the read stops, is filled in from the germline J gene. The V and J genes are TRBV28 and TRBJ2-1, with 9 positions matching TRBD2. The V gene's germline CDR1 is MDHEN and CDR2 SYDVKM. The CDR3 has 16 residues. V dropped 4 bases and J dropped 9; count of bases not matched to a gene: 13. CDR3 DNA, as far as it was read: TGTGCCAGCAGTTCGTCTAGCGGGAAAGGTTCAGGTGAG. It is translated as CASSSSSGKGSGE. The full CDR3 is CASSSSSGKGSGEQFF.

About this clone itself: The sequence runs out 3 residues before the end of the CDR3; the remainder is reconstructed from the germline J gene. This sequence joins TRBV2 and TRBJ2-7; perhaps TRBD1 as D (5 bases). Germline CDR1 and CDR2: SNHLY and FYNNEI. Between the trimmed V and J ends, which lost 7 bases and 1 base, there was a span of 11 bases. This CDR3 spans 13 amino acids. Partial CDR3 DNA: TGTGCCAGCAAAACGGACAATTCCTACGAG. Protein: CASKTDNSYE. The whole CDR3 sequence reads CASKTDNSYEQYF.

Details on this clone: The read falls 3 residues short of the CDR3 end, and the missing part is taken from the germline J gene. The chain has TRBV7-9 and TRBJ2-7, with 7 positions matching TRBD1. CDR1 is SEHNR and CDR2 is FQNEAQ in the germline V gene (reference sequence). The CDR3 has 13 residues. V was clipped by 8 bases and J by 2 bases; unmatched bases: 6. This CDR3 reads CASGNRGPYEQYF. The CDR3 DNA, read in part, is TGTGCCAGCGGAAACAGGGGTCCCTACGAG. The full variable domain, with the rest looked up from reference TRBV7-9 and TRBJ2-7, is DTGVSQNPRHKITKRGQNVTFRCDPISEHNRLYWYRQTLGQGPEFLTYFQNEAQLEKSRLLSDRFSAERPKGSFSTLEIQRTEQGDSAMYLCASGNRGPYEQYFGPGTRLTVT.

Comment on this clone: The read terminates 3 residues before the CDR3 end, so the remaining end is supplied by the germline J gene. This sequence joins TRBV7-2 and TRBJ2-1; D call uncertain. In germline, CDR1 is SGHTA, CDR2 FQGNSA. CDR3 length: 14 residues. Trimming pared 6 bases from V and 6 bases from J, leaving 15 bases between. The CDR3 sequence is CASSLPTQSNEQFF. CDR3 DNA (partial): TGTGCCAGCAGTCTCCCGACTCAATCCAATGAG. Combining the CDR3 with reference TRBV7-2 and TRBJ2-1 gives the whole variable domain GAGVSQSPSNKVTEKGKDVELRCDPISGHTALYWYRQSLGQGLEFLIYFQGNSAPDKSGLPSDRFSAERTGGSVSTLTIQRTQQEDSAVYLCASSLPTQSNEQFFGPGTRLTVL.

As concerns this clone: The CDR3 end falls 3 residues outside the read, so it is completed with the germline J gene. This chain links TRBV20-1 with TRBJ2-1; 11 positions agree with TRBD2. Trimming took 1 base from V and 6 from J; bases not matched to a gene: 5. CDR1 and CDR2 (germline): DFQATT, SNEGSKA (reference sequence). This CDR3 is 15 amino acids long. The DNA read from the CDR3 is TGCAGTGCTAGAGGCCTTCTAGCGGGGGGCAATGAG. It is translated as CSARGLLAGGNE. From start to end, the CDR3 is CSARGLLAGGNEQFF.

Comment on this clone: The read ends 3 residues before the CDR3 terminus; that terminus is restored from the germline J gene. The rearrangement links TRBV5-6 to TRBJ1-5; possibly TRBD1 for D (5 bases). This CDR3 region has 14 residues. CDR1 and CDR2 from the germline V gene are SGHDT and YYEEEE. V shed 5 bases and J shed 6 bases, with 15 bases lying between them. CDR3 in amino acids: CASSLWGVGQPQHF. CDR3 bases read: TGTGCCAGCAGTTTATGGGGGGTGGGTCAGCCC.

Here the CDR3 reads CASSIAGGGPDTQYF. CDR3 DNA, as far as it was read: TGTGCCAGTAGTATAGCTGGGGGGGGCCCAGATACG. The V call is TRBV19, the J call TRBJ2-3; weak D call: TRBD2 (7 bases). The read halts 3 residues ahead of the CDR3 end, with the missing end drawn from the germline J gene. The CDR3 has 15 amino acids. Germline assignment: CDR1 LNHDA and CDR2 SQIVND (reference sequence). Trimming took off 1 base at V and 4 bases at J, with 12 bases between the two ends.

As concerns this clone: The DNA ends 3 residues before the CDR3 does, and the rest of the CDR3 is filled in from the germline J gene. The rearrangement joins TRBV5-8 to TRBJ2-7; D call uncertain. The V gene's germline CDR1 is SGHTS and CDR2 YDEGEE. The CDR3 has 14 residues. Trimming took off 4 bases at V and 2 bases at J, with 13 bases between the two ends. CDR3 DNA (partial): TGTGCCAGCAGCCTAACGACTGGAACCTACGAG. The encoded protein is CASSLTTGTYE. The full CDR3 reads CASSLTTGTYEQYF.

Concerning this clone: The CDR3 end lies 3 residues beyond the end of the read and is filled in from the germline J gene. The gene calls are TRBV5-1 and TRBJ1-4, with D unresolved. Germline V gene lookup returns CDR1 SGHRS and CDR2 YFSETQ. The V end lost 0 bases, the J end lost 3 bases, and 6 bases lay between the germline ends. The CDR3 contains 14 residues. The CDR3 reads CASSLGTANEKLFF. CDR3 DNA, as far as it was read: TGCGCCAGCAGCTTGGGCACAGCTAATGAAAAA.

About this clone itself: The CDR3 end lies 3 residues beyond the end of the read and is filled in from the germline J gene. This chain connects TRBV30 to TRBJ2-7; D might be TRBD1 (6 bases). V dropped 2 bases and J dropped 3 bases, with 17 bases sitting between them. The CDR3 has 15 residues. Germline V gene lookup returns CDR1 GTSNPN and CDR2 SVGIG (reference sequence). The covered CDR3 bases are TGTGCCTGGAGTCCCCTACAGGGAATTCGCTACGAG. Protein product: CAWSPLQGIRYE. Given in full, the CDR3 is CAWSPLQGIRYEQYF.

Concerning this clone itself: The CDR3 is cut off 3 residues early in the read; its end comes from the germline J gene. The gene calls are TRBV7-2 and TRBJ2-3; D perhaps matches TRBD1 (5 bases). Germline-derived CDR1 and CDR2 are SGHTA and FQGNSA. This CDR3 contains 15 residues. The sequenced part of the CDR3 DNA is TGTGCCAGCAGCGTTCAGGGCAATCGCAATCAGCCG. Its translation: CASSVQGNRNQP. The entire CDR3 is CASSVQGNRNQPQYF.

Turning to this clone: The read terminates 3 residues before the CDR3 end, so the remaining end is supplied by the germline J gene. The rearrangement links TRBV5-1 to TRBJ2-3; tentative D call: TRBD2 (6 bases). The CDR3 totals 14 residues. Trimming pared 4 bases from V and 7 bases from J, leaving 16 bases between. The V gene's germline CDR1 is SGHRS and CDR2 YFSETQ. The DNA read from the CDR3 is TGCGCCAGCAGCGAAGAAGGGACTCGCTATACG. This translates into CASSEEGTRYT. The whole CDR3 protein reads CASSEEGTRYTQYF.

The sequenced part of the CDR3 DNA is TGTGCCAGTAGTACTAGCGGGAGCGCAGATACG. Protein: CASSTSGSADT. The complete CDR3 sequence is CASSTSGSADTQYF. This rearrangement joins TRBV19 to TRBJ2-3; 10 nucleotides agree with TRBD2. The missing CDR3 end, 3 residues past where the read stops, is filled in from the germline J gene. Germline-derived CDR1 and CDR2 are LNHDA and SQIVND (reference sequence). J lost 4 bases, V lost 4 bases, and 2 bases had no gene match. The CDR3 extends over 14 amino acids.

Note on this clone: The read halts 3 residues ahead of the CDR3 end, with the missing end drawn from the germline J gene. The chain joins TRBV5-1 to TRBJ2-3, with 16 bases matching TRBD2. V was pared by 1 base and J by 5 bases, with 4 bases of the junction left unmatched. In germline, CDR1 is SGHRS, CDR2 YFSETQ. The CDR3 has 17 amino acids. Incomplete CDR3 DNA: TGCGCCAGCAGCTTGTCCGGGACTAGCGGGGGGGTAGATACG. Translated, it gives CASSLSGTSGGVDT. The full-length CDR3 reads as CASSLSGTSGGVDTQYF.

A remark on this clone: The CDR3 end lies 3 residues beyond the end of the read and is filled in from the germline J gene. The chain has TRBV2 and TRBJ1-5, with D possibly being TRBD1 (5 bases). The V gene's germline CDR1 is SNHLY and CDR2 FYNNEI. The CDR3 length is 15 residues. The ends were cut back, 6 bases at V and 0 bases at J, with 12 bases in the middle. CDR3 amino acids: CASRDQGYSNQPQHF. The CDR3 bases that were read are TGTGCCAGCAGAGATCAGGGCTATAGCAATCAGCCC.

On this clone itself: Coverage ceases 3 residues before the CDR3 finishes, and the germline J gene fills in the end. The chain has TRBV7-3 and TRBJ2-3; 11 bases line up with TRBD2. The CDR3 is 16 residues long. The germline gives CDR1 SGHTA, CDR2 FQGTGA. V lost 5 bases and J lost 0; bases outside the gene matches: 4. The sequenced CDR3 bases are TGTGCCAGCAGCCCCATAGCGGGAGGGAGCACAGATACG. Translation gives CASSPIAGGSTDT. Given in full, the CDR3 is CASSPIAGGSTDTQYF.

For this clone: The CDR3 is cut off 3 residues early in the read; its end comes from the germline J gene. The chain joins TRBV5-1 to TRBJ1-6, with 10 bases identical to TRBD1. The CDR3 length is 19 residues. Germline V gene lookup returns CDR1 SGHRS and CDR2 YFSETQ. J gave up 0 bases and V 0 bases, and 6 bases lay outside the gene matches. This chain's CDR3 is CASSLAGQGMGSYNSPLHF. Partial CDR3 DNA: TGCGCCAGCAGCTTGGCGGGACAGGGGATGGGCTCCTATAATTCACCC.

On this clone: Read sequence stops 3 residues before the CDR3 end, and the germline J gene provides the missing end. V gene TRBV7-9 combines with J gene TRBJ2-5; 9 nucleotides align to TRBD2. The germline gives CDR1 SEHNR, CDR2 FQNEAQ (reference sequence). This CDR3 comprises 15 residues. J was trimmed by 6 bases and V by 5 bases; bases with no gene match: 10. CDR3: CASSGGGLAVKTQYF. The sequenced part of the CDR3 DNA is TGTGCCAGCAGCGGGGGGGGACTAGCAGTAAAGACC.

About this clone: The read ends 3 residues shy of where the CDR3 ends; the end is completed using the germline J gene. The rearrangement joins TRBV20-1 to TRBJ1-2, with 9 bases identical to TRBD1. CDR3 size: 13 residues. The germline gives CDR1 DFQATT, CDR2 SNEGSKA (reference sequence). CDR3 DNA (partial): TGCAGTGCTAGAGAGGACAGGGGCCTGGTC. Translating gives CSAREDRGLV. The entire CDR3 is CSAREDRGLVYTF.

CDR3 bases read: TGTGCTAGTGGTTCCGTACCGCTAGCGGCCCCCTCCTACAATGAG. Its translation is CASGSVPLAAPSYNE. The complete CDR3 protein is CASGSVPLAAPSYNEQFF. This chain links TRBV12-5 with TRBJ2-1; 7 nucleotides agree with TRBD2. The CDR3 end falls 3 residues outside the read, so it is completed with the germline J gene. CDR3 length: 18 amino acids. The germline V gene has CDR1 LGHNT and CDR2 FRNRAP. Trimming cost V 4 bases and J 0 bases; bases outside gene matches: 12.

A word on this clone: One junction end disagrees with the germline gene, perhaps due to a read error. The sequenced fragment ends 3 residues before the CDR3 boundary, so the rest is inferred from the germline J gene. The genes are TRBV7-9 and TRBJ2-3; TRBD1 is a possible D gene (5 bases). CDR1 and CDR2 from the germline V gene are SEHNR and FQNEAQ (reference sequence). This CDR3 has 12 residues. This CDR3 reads CAGSPSTGTQYF. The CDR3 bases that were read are TGTGCCGGCAGCCCCTCCACAGGTACG.

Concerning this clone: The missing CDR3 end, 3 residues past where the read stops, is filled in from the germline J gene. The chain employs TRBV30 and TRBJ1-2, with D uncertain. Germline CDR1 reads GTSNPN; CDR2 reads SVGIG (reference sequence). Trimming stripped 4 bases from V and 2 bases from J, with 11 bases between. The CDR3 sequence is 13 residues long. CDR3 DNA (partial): TGTGCCTGGATGGGCGACGGAAACTATGGC. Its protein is CAWMGDGNYG. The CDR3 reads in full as CAWMGDGNYGYTF. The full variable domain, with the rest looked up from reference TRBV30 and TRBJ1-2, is SQTIHQWPATLVQPVGSPLSLECTVEGTSNPNLYWYRQAAGRGLQLLFYSVGIGQISSEVPQNLSASRPQDRQFILSSKKLLLSDSGFYLCAWMGDGNYGYTFGSGTRLTVV.

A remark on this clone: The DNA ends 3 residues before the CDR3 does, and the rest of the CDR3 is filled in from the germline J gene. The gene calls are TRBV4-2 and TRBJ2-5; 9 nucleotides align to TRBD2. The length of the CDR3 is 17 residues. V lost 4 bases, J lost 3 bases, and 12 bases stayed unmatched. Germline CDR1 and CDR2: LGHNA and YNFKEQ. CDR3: CASSPVAGGRDKETQYF. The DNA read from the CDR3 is TGTGCCAGCAGCCCCGTGGCGGGCGGGAGGGATAAAGAGACC.